The present T cell receptor (beta chain) was sequenced within a study of blood T cell repertoires in COVID-19. Study background: COVID-19 samples, acute and convalescent, were from the United States, Italy and Spain. PBMCs, B-cell-depleted T cells, or T cells provided the cDNA or gDNA that made up the material.

Original analysis: Amplification of reference gene primers provided the estimated nucleated cell counts. TCRdb keeps only in-frame clones here, not all; method: immunoSEQ multiplex PCR. Clone size and the V and J calls come from that table; the DNA yielded D and trimming. There are 200,000 to 300,000 clones in the sample; about nine tenths occur only once, and about 9.2% lies in the top ten. The germline CDR1 and CDR2 sequences are LNHDA and SQIVND (reference sequence). Trimming took off 4 bases at V and 4 bases at J, with 11 bases between the two ends. CDR3 length equals 14 residues. This sequence joins TRBV19 and TRBJ2-1; D possibly corresponds to TRBD1 (5 bases). The receptor comes from a man aged 40-55 years who had recovered from COVID-19. Material: peripheral blood. The CDR3 loop is CASSKGWVYNEQFF. In DNA, the CDR3 is TGTGCCAGTAGTAAGGGGTGGGTTTACAATGAGCAGTTCTTC.